Listed below are T cell receptor beta chains from one sample, sequenced in a study of blood T cell repertoires in COVID-19. Clones were sequenced by immunoSEQ multiplex PCR, and TCRdb holds only the in-frame ones, with some missing. The profile shows 80,000 to 130,000 clones, 88% of them singletons. Sample: peripheral blood. The receptors were gathered from a woman aged 55-70 years with acute or convalescent COVID-19. Both conserved end residues are part of each CDR3. The order of the fields is clone size, V gene, J gene, D gene, CDR3 protein, CDR3 DNA. A D gene is named only where the DNA matches it firmly. Not all rows give a size; the values are once, few, many and, for expanded clones, a class.

abundance: -; v_gene: TRBV12-3/TRBV12-4; j_gene: TRBJ2-5; d_gene: -; CDR3aa: CASSSQWETQYF; CDR3nt: TGTGCCAGCAGTTCTCAGTGGGAGACCCAGTACTTC
abundance: -; v_gene: TRBV2; j_gene: TRBJ2-5; d_gene: TRBD2; CDR3aa: CAGGAGGETQYF; CDR3nt: TGTGCCGGGGGGGCGGGAGGAGAGACCCAGTACTTC
abundance: -; v_gene: TRBV30; j_gene: TRBJ2-5; d_gene: -; CDR3aa: CAWSITGTVKETQYF; CDR3nt: TGTGCCTGGAGTATAACCGGGACTGTAAAAGAGACCCAGTACTTC
abundance: once; v_gene: TRBV11-3; j_gene: TRBJ2-3; d_gene: TRBD1; CDR3aa: CASSEGTGVSDTQYF; CDR3nt: TGTGCCAGCAGCGAGGGAACAGGGGTGTCAGATACGCAGTATTTT
abundance: once; v_gene: TRBV2; j_gene: TRBJ2-1; d_gene: -; CDR3aa: CASRVRRVDEQFF; CDR3nt: TGTGCCAGCCGCGTGAGGAGGGTTGATGAGCAGTTCTTC
abundance: once; v_gene: TRBV2; j_gene: TRBJ1-1; d_gene: TRBD1; CDR3aa: CASKRQGTSGTEAFF; CDR3nt: TGTGCCAGCAAAAGACAGGGGACATCAGGGACTGAAGCTTTCTTT
abundance: -; v_gene: TRBV24-1; j_gene: TRBJ1-1; d_gene: -; CDR3aa: CATSDLTGRAFF; CDR3nt: TGTGCCACCAGTGATTTGACAGGTCGAGCTTTCTTT
abundance: -; v_gene: TRBV29-1; j_gene: TRBJ2-2; d_gene: -; CDR3aa: CSVDRENTGELFF; CDR3nt: TGCAGCGTTGATCGAGAGAACACCGGGGAGCTGTTTTTT
abundance: -; v_gene: TRBV19; j_gene: TRBJ1-1; d_gene: -; CDR3aa: CASSIGSGRGTNTEAFF; CDR3nt: TGTGCCAGTAGTATTGGGTCGGGCAGGGGAACAAACACTGAAGCTTTCTTT
abundance: once; v_gene: TRBV7-8; j_gene: TRBJ2-7; d_gene: -; CDR3aa: CASSLSLFSYEQYF; CDR3nt: TGTGCCAGCAGCCTGTCCCTATTCTCCTACGAGCAGTACTTC
abundance: -; v_gene: TRBV3-1/TRBV3-2; j_gene: TRBJ2-1; d_gene: -; CDR3aa: CASSQARLVNEQFF; CDR3nt: TGTGCCAGCAGCCAAGCCCGACTAGTCAATGAGCAGTTCTTC
abundance: -; v_gene: TRBV5-1; j_gene: TRBJ1-2; d_gene: -; CDR3aa: CASSLGYRAGAGYTF; CDR3nt: TGCGCCAGCAGCTTGGGGTACAGGGCCGGAGCTGGCTACACCTTC
abundance: once; v_gene: TRBV10-3; j_gene: TRBJ2-1; d_gene: TRBD2; CDR3aa: CAISAGTSGLSYNEQFF; CDR3nt: TGTGCCATCAGCGCCGGGACTAGCGGTCTCTCCTACAATGAGCAGTTCTTC
abundance: -; v_gene: TRBV19; j_gene: TRBJ1-5; d_gene: -; CDR3aa: CASSGGRDEQPQHF; CDR3nt: TGTGCCAGTAGTGGCGGCAGGGATGAGCAGCCCCAGCATTTT
abundance: -; v_gene: TRBV2; j_gene: TRBJ1-6; d_gene: -; CDR3aa: CASSDTINSPLHF; CDR3nt: TGTGCCAGCAGTGACACTATTAATTCACCCCTCCACTTT
abundance: many; v_gene: TRBV6-5; j_gene: TRBJ2-7; d_gene: TRBD1; CDR3aa: CASSRQGASFEQYF; CDR3nt: TGTGCCAGCAGTCGACAGGGGGCAAGTTTCGAGCAGTACTTC
abundance: -; v_gene: TRBV9; j_gene: TRBJ2-2; d_gene: TRBD2; CDR3aa: CASSVRAGADTGELFF; CDR3nt: TGTGCCAGCAGCGTACGAGCGGGAGCGGACACCGGGGAGCTGTTTTTT
abundance: -; v_gene: TRBV5-1; j_gene: TRBJ2-3; d_gene: TRBD2; CDR3aa: CASSSGALAGTDTQYF; CDR3nt: TGCGCCAGCAGCTCGGGGGCGCTAGCGGGAACAGATACGCAGTATTTT
abundance: once; v_gene: TRBV5-1; j_gene: TRBJ2-7; d_gene: TRBD1; CDR3aa: CASSLGDRAEQYF; CDR3nt: TGCGCCAGCAGCTTGGGCGACAGGGCCGAGCAGTACTTC
abundance: -; v_gene: TRBV6-5; j_gene: TRBJ1-1; d_gene: TRBD1; CDR3aa: CASNLGGANTEAFF; CDR3nt: TGTGCCAGCAATTTAGGGGGCGCGAACACTGAAGCTTTCTTT
abundance: -; v_gene: TRBV28; j_gene: TRBJ1-1; d_gene: TRBD1; CDR3aa: CATKGGAGNTEAFF; CDR3nt: TGTGCCACCAAAGGGGGCGCGGGGAACACTGAAGCTTTCTTT
abundance: -; v_gene: TRBV24-1; j_gene: TRBJ1-2; d_gene: -; CDR3aa: CATSDFSGGAYGYTF; CDR3nt: TGTGCCACCAGTGATTTTTCGGGGGGCGCATACGGCTACACCTTC